A single sample gave rise to the 13 T cell receptor beta chains below, sequenced in a study of T-cell memory formation after mild COVID-19. From the 5' RACE reads, TCRdb called clonotypes with MiXCR, one entry per CDR3 protein. The data hold 430,000 or so distinct CDR3 sequences, with about 23% observed a single time. Sequences were obtained from PBMCs or a T cell subset sorted from them (not recorded which). These receptors came from an adult woman who had mild COVID-19 (a few samples of this study predate the infection). Cell type and time point are not known.

This clonotype was detected a few times. The chain recombines TRBV14 with TRBJ2-1; 8 nucleotides match TRBD1. Germline values: CDR1 SGHDN, CDR2 FVKESK. CDR3 length equals 13 residues. V dropped 3 bases and J dropped 9; count of bases not matched to a gene: 4. The CDR3 DNA reads TGTGCCAGCAGCCAGAGAACAGGGGGTGAGCAGTTCTTC. It translates to CASSQRTGGEQFF.

The V call is TRBV5-1, the J call TRBJ2-5; weak D call: TRBD2 (6 bases). CDR1 is SGHRS, CDR2 YFSETQ, per germline. The CDR3 loop spans 14 amino acids. The germline V and J ends were trimmed by 4 bases and 4 bases, with 14 bases remaining between them. CDR3 region: CASSGEDASETQYF. The CDR3 DNA is TGCGCCAGCAGCGGGGAGGACGCATCAGAGACCCAGTACTTC.

This clonotype was recorded at least ten times. This chain connects TRBV12-3 or TRBV12-4 to TRBJ1-5, with D possibly TRBD1 on 6 matching bases. CDR3 length equals 14 residues. Trimming removed 2 bases from V and 5 bases from J, with 10 bases in between. The CDR3 DNA is TGTGCCAGCAGTTTATGGGGGCCAGATCAGCCCCAGCATTTT. Encoded protein: CASSLWGPDQPQHF.

V is TRBV11-2 and J is TRBJ2-1; no clear D. The CDR3 covers 15 residues. CDR1 is SGHAT, CDR2 FQNNGV, per germline. Trimming removed 6 bases at V and 0 bases at J, with 12 bases between. The DNA of the CDR3 is TGTGCCAGCAGGGCGGATCCAAGCTCCTACAATGAGCAGTTCTTC. Its translation: CASRADPSSYNEQFF.

J is TRBJ2-2 and V is TRBV5-1; D not resolved. The CDR3 length is 15 residues. Germline V lookup: CDR1 SGHRS, CDR2 YFSETQ. Trimming took 4 bases from V and 2 from J, leaving 12 bases between them. The DNA of the CDR3 is TGCGCCAGCAGCGAACCGGGCCTCAACACCGGGGAGCTGTTTTTT. This sequence encodes CASSEPGLNTGELFF.

This clonotype occurred once. This chain links TRBV24-1 with TRBJ2-1; either TRBD1 or TRBD2 may supply D (5 bases each). The CDR3 sequence is 14 residues long. V lost 7 bases and J lost 7, with 16 bases in between. Germline V CDR1 and CDR2: KGHDR, SFDVKD. In DNA, the CDR3 is TGTGCCACCAGGGGGGAGTTGGATGTTAATGAGCAGTTCTTC. Amino acid sequence: CATRGELDVNEQFF.

The table lists this clonotype with many counts. J is TRBJ2-1 and V is TRBV29-1; 10 bases line up with TRBD2. Germline V lookup: CDR1 SQVTM, CDR2 ANQGSEA. CDR3 size: 14 residues. Trimming at V came to 3 bases and at J to 5 bases, leaving 4 bases not matched to a gene. The CDR3 sequence is CSVEGLAGDNEQFF. CDR3 bases: TGCAGCGTTGAGGGTCTAGCGGGGGACAATGAGCAGTTCTTC.

CDR3 residues: CASSFDDRFSYNSPLHF. Here the CDR3 DNA reads TGTGCCAGCAGCTTTGATGACAGGTTCTCCTATAATTCACCCCTCCACTTT. V is TRBV27 and J is TRBJ1-6, with TRBD1 as a possible D gene (6 bases). Between the trimmed V and J ends, which lost 6 bases and 0 bases, there was a span of 15 bases. Germline-derived CDR1 and CDR2 are MNHEY and SMNVEV (reference sequence). This CDR3 comprises 17 residues.

This clonotype was detected a few times. The chain combines TRBV11-2 with TRBJ2-3; D may be TRBD1 or TRBD2 (5 bases each). The CDR3 has 15 residues. V lost 7 bases to trimming and J lost 2 bases, with 16 bases between them. Germline CDR1 and CDR2: SGHAT and FQNNGV. The CDR3 loop reads CASNERGPITDTQYF. DNA of the CDR3: TGTGCCAGCAACGAGAGGGGACCGATCACAGATACGCAGTATTTT.

The chain employs TRBV9 and TRBJ1-2; no firm D call. Trimming removed 0 bases at V and 8 bases at J, with 11 bases between. Per the germline V gene, CDR1 is SGDLS and CDR2 is YYNGEE. This CDR3 has 13 amino acids. The CDR3 loop reads CASSVGYNDGYTF. CDR3 sequence (DNA): TGTGCCAGCAGCGTAGGCTACAATGACGGCTACACCTTC.

The rearrangement links TRBV12-3 or TRBV12-4 to TRBJ2-5, with unresolved D. This CDR3 comprises 13 residues. Trimming removed 1 base from V and 4 bases from J, with 7 bases in between. Written as DNA, the CDR3 is TGTGCCAGCAGTTTAGATCTGCGAGAGACCCAGTACTTC. Translating gives CASSLDLRETQYF.

The chain joins TRBV2 to TRBJ1-5, with D tentatively TRBD1 (6 bases). Per the germline V gene, CDR1 is SNHLY and CDR2 is FYNNEI. This CDR3 has 15 residues. V dropped 3 bases and J dropped 4 bases, with 13 bases sitting between them. The CDR3 bases are TGTGCCAGCAGTGAGGTGGGGGGGGCAAATCAGCCCCAGCATTTT. This gives the protein CASSEVGGANQPQHF.

V usage is TRBV6-5 and J usage is TRBJ2-3, with D unclear. The V gene's germline CDR1 is MNHEY and CDR2 SVGAGI. The CDR3 consists of 13 residues. Between the trimmed V and J ends, which lost 6 bases and 5 bases, there was a span of 12 bases. The CDR3 nucleotides are TGTGCCAGCAGCCGGAAGGTCGAAGATACGCAGTATTTT. Translated: CASSRKVEDTQYF.